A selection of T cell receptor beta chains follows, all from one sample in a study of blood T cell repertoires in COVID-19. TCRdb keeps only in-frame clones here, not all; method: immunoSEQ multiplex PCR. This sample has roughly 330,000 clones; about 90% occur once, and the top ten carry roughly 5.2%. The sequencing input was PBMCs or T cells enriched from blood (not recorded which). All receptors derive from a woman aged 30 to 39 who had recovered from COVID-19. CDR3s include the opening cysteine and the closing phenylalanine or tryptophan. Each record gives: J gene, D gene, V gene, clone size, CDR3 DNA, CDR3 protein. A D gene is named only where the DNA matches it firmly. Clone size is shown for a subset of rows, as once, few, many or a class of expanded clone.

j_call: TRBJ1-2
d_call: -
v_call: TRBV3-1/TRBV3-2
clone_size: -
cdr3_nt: TGTGCCAGCAGCCTAGGGGACTATGGCTACACCTTC
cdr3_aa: CASSLGDYGYTF

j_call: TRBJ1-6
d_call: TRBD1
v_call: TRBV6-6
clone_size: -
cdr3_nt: TGTGCCAGCAGTACCGCGGAGGGACAGAATTCACCCCTCCACTTT
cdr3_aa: CASSTAEGQNSPLHF

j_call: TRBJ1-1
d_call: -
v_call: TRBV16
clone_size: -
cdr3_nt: TGTGCCAGCAGTCACGTGGGGAGTGAAGCTTTCTTT
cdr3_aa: CASSHVGSEAFF

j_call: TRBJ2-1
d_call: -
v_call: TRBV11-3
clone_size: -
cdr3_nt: TGTGCCAGCAGCCCCACCCGAGGCAGTAACAATGAGCAGTTCTTC
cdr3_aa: CASSPTRGSNNEQFF

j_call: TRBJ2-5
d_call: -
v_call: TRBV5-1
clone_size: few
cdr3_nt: TGCGCCAGCAGCTCGGGTTCCCAAGAGACCCAGTACTTC
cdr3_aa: CASSSGSQETQYF

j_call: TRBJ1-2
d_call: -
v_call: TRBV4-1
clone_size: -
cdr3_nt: TGCGCCAGCAGCCAAGAAAGGGGGAATGGCTACACCTTC
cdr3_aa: CASSQERGNGYTF

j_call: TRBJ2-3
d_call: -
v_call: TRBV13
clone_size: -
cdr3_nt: TGTGCCAGCAGACCCCTTCTAGCATCTGGGGATACGCAGTATTTT
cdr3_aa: CASRPLLASGDTQYF

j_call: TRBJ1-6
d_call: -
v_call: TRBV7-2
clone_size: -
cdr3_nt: TGTGCCAGCAGCCTCCGGGGGGGTAATTCACCCCTCCACTTT
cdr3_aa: CASSLRGGNSPLHF

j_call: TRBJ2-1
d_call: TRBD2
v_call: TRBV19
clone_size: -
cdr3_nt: TGTGCCAGTAGTATCGTAGCGGGGGGTACTTACAATGAGCAGTTCTTC
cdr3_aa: CASSIVAGGTYNEQFF

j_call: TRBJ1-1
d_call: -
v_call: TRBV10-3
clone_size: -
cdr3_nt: TGTGCCATCCTCACGGGAGCTTTCTTT
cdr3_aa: CAILTGAFF

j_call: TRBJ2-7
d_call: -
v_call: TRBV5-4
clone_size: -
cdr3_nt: TGTGCCAGCAGCCCGCAAACAGGAAGCCCCTACGAGCAGTACTTC
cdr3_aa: CASSPQTGSPYEQYF

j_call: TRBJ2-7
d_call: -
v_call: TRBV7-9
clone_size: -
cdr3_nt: TGTGCCAGCAGCAGGACAGTCTACGAGCAGTACTTC
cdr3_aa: CASSRTVYEQYF

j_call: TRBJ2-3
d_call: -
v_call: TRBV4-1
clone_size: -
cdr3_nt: TGCGCCAGCAGCCAATTACCGGGGTTCACAGATACGCAGTATTTT
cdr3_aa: CASSQLPGFTDTQYF

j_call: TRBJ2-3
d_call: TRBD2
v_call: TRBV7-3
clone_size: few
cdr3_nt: TGTGCCAGCAGCTTACCCAGCGGGGGAGGGGAAGATACGCAGTATTTT
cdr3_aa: CASSLPSGGGEDTQYF

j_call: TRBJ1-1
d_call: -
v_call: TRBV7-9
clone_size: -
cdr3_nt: TGTGCCAGCAGCTTAGGCCAGGGGATCCCCAGGGAAGCTTTCTTT
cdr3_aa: CASSLGQGIPREAFF

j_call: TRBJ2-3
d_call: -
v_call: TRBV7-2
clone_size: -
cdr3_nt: TGTGCCAGCAGCCCCCTGGCGGGCACAGATACGCAGTATTTT
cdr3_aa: CASSPLAGTDTQYF

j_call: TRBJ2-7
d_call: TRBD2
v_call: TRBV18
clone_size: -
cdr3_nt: TGTGCCAGCTCACCGGGACTAGCTAACGAGCAGTACTTC
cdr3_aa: CASSPGLANEQYF

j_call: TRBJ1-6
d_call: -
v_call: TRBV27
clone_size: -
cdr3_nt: TGTGCCAGCAGTAATCAAGAGGATTCACCCCTCCACTTT
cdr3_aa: CASSNQEDSPLHF

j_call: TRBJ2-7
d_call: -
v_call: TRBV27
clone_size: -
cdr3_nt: TGTGCCAGCAGCCTCAGACACCGTTCCTACGAGCAGTACTTC
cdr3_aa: CASSLRHRSYEQYF

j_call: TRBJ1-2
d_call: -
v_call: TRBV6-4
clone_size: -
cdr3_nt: TGTGCCAGCAGACAGGCGACTAACTATGGCTACACCTTC
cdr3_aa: CASRQATNYGYTF

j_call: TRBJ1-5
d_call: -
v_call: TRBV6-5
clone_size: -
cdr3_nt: TGTGCCAGCAGTTACTCAGGTGGGGGCGCCAATCAGCCCCAGCATTTT
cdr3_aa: CASSYSGGGANQPQHF

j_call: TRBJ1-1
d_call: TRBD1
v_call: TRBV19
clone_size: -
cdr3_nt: TGTGCCAGTAGTATTGGCCTCAGGGGGCTGGTCGCTGAAGCTTTCTTT
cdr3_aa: CASSIGLRGLVAEAFF

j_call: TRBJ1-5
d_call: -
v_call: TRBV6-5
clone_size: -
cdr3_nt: TGTGCCAGCAGCGCCGTTTTGCGGCCCCAGCATTTT
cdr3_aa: CASSAVLRPQHF

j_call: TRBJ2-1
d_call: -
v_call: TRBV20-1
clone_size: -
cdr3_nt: TGCAGTGCTACTAGCAATGAGCAGTTCTTC
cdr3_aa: CSATSNEQFF

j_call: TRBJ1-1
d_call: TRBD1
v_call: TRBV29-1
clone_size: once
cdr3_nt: TGCAGCGTTGCAAAAGGCCCAGGGGGGACTGAAGCTTTCTTT
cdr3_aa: CSVAKGPGGTEAFF

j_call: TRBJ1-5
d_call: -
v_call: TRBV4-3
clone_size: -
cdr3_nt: TGCGCCAGCAGCCAAGAACCTCCCAGGGGTGAGGCGGGCAATCAGCCCCAGCATTTT
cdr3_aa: CASSQEPPRGEAGNQPQHF

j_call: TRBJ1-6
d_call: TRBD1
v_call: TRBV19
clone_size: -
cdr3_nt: TGTGCCAGTAGTATCTCGACAGGGGGCGTTGGACCCCTCCACTTT
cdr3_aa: CASSISTGGVGPLHF

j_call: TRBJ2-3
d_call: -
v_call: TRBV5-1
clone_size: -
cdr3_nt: TGCGCCAGCAGCCCCCCGGGACTCGCAGATACGCAGTATTTT
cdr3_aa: CASSPPGLADTQYF

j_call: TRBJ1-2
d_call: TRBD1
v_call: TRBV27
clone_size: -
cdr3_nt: TGTGCCACCATGACGATAATGGAGGGGGCGGGGTATGGCTACACCTTC
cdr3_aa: CATMTIMEGAGYGYTF

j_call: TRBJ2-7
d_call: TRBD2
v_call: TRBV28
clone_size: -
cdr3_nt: TGTGCCAGCAGCTTTTCCCTCTCACTAGCGGGAGGGGGGTACGAGCAGTACTTC
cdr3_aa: CASSFSLSLAGGGYEQYF

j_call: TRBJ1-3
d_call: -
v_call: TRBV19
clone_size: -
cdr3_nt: TGTGCCAGTAGAGGGGCAGGGATAAACACCATATATTTT
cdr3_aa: CASRGAGINTIYF

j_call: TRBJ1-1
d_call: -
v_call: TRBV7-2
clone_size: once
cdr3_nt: TGTGCCAGCAGCTCCCTCCCAGGGCAGAACACTGAAGCTTTCTTT
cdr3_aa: CASSSLPGQNTEAFF

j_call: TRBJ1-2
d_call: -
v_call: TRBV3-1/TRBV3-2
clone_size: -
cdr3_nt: TGTGCCAGCAGCCAAGGTCAGGCTTCTGGCTACACCTTC
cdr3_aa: CASSQGQASGYTF

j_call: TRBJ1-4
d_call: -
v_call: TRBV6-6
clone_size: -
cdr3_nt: TGTGCCAGCAGGGGGGACACCAGTGGGGAAAAACTGTTTTTT
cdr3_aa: CASRGDTSGEKLFF

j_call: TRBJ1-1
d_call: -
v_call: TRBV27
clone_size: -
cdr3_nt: TGTGCCAGCAGTCCTCTTTCCAACAGAGGGCCGAGAGTAGGCACTGAAGCTTTCTTT
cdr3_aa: CASSPLSNRGPRVGTEAFF

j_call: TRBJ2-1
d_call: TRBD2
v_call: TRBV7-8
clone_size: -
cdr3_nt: TGTGCCAGCAGCCCCCTTAGCGGGGGGGATGTATACAATGAGCAGTTCTTC
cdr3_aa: CASSPLSGGDVYNEQFF

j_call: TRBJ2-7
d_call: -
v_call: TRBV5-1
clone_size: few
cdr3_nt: TGCGCCAGCAGCCAGTGGGGGCGCAGGGACGAGCAGTACTTC
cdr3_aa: CASSQWGRRDEQYF

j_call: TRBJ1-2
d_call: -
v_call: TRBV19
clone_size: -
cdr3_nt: TGTGCCAGTAGTATAGACAGGGGCGGTGGCTACACCTTC
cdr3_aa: CASSIDRGGGYTF

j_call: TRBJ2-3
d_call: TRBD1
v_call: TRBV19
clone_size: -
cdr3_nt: TGTGCCAGTAGTATAGATGACAGGGAAGAAACAGATACGCAGTATTTT
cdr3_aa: CASSIDDREETDTQYF

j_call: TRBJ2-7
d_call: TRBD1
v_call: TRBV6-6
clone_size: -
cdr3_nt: TGTGCCAGCAGTTACTCGGGACAGGGTTCCTACGAGCAGTACTTC
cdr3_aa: CASSYSGQGSYEQYF

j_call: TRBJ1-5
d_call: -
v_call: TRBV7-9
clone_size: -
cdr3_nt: TGTGCCAGCCAAGCAATGGGGGGAAATCAGCCCCAGCATTTT
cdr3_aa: CASQAMGGNQPQHF

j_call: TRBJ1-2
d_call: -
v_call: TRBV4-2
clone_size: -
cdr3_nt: TGTGCCAGCAGCCAGCCTTCCCAGTACCCCTATGGCTACACCTTC
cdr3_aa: CASSQPSQYPYGYTF

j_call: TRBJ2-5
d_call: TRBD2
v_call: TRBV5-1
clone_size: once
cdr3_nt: TGCGCCAGCAGCTCTAGGACTAGCGGGGGGGGAATCCGGGAGACCCAGTACTTC
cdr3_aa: CASSSRTSGGGIRETQYF

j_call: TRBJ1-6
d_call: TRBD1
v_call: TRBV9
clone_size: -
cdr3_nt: TGTGCCAGCAGCTTAACAGGGGCAGCGAATTCACCCCTCCACTTT
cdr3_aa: CASSLTGAANSPLHF

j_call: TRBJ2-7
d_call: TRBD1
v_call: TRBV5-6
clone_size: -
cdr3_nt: TGTGCCAGCGAGGGACAGGGAAGCTACGAGCAGTACTTC
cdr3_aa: CASEGQGSYEQYF

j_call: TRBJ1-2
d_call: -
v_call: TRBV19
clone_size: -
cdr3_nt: TGTGCCAGTAGTATCGTGACCCAGGGCGGCTATGGCTACACCTTC
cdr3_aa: CASSIVTQGGYGYTF

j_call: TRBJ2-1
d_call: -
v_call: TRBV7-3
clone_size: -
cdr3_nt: TGTGCCAGCAGCCGACTCGCTTCCGGCCTAAATGAGCAGTTCTTC
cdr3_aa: CASSRLASGLNEQFF

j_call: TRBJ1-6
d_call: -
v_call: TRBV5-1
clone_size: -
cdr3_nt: TGCGCCAGCAGCCCAGTCTATTCAGGGATAGATTATAATTCACCCCTCCACTTT
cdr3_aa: CASSPVYSGIDYNSPLHF

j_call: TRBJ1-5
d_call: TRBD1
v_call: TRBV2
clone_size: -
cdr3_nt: TGTGCCAGCAGCGAACAGGGGAATCAGCCCCAGCATTTT
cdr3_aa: CASSEQGNQPQHF

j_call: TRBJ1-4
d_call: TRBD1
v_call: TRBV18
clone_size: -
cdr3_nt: TGTGCCAGCTCACCCCAGAGGACAGGGGGTAGCGAAAAACTGTTTTTT
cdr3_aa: CASSPQRTGGSEKLFF

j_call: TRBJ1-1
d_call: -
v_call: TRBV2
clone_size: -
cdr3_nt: TGTGCCACCCGAACAGGGAACACTGAAGCTTTCTTT
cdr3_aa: CATRTGNTEAFF

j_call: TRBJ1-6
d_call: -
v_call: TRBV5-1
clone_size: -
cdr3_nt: TGCGCCAGCAGCTCGGCGACACTGAAGAATTCACCCCTCCACTTT
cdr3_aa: CASSSATLKNSPLHF

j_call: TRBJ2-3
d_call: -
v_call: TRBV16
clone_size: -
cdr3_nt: TGTGCCAGCAGCCTTCAAGCTGGTTCGGGAGATACGCAGTATTTT
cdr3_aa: CASSLQAGSGDTQYF

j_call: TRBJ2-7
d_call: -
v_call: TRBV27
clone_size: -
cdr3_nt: TGTGCCAGCAGTTCCTCAGGGGCCCCACTGTACGAGCAGTACTTC
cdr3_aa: CASSSSGAPLYEQYF

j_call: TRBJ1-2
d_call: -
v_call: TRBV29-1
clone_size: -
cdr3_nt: TGCAGCGCCCCTGCTGCCGGGGGCTACACCTTC
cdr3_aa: CSAPAAGGYTF

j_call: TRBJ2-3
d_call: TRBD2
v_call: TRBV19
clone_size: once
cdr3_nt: TGTGCCCTCAACCCTAGCGGATGCACAGATACGCAGTATTTT
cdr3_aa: CALNPSGCTDTQYF

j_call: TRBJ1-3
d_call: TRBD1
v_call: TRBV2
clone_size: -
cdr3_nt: TGTGCCAGCAGCTTCGACAGGGTCTCTGGAAACACCATATATTTT
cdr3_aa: CASSFDRVSGNTIYF

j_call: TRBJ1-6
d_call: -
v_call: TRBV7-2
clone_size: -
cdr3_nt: TGTGCCAGCAGCTTAAATTTGAGGAATTCACCCCTCCACTTT
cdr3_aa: CASSLNLRNSPLHF

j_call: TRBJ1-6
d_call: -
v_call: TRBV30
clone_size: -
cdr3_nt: TGTGCCTGGAGTGTACTCTCTAGCTCCTATAATTCACCCCTCCACTTT
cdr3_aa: CAWSVLSSSYNSPLHF

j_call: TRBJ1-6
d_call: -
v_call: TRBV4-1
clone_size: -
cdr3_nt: TGCGCCAGCAGCCAAGATTATGCCAGGGTGTGGAATTCACCCCTCCACTTT
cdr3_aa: CASSQDYARVWNSPLHF